These 4 T cell receptor beta chains were sequenced from one sample in a study of T-cell memory formation after mild COVID-19. MiXCR, applied by TCRdb to the 5' RACE reads, yields one record per CDR3 protein. The sample has fewer than 450,000 distinct CDR3 sequences, 20% to 25% seen once. The sequenced material came from PBMCs or a T cell subset sorted from them (not recorded which). The source is an adult woman who had mild COVID-19 (a few samples of this study predate the infection). Cell type and time point are not known.

This clonotype was seen only a few times. The V call is TRBV15, the J call TRBJ2-5, with 11 bases that match TRBD2. The CDR3 has 15 residues. Losses at the gene ends were 1 base for V and 5 bases for J; bases not matched to a gene: 3. Germline CDR1 reads LNHNV; CDR2 reads YYDKDF (reference sequence). The CDR3 DNA sequence: TGTGCCACCAGCAGAGGTTCTAGCGGGAGGGAGACCCAGTACTTC. This encodes CATSRGSSGRETQYF. Supplemented by reference TRBV15 and TRBJ2-5, the full variable domain reads DAMVIQNPRYQVTQFGKPVTLSCSQTLNHNVMYWYQQKSSQAPKLLFHYYDKDFNNEADTPDNFQSRRPNTSFCFLDIRSPGLGDTAMYLCATSRGSSGRETQYFGPGTRLLVL.

This chain joins TRBV4-2 and TRBJ2-2; 7 bases align to TRBD1. CDR1 is LGHNA, CDR2 YNFKEQ, per germline. V trimming: 1 base; J trimming: 3 bases; junction bases outside the gene matches: 2. The CDR3 length is 15 residues. The CDR3 DNA is TGTGCCAGCAGCCAAGCACAGGGGTACACCGGGGAGCTGTTTTTT. It is translated as CASSQAQGYTGELFF.

The rearrangement links TRBV10-3 to TRBJ2-6; 8 bases map to TRBD1. CDR1 and CDR2 from the germline V gene are ENHRY and SYGVKD. V lost 4 bases and J lost 1; bases outside the gene matches: 9. This CDR3 has 18 amino acids. Here the CDR3 DNA reads TGTGCCATCAGTGGATCCGGGACAGGAGGTTCTGGGGCCAACGTCCTGACTTTC. Its translation: CAISGSGTGGSGANVLTF.

The rearrangement joins TRBV24-1 to TRBJ1-4; 7 bases agree with TRBD1. This CDR3 comprises 17 residues. In germline, CDR1 is KGHDR, CDR2 SFDVKD. Trimming cost V 6 bases and J 5 bases; bases outside gene matches: 14. The CDR3 bases are TGTGCCACCAGTCCGAACCGGGACAGAAGTCCCAATGAAAAACTGTTTTTT. Translating gives CATSPNRDRSPNEKLFF.